The T cell receptor (beta chain) described here comes from a study of shared clonotypes between healthy human individuals. CD45RO-negative, CCR7-selected cells formed the naive CD8 fraction, which excluded terminally differentiated effector memory CD45RA+ cells. The CDR3 contains 14 residues. The V and J ends lost 2 bases and 3 bases respectively, with 11 bases between them. Germline CDR1 is SGHAT and CDR2 is FQNNGV. Only in-frame clones appear in the TCRdb table, and some are missing; sequencing was by immunoSEQ multiplex PCR. Found here are 800,000 or so clones, 96% of them singletons; the top ten hold less than 0.25%.

Sequenced: naive CD8+ T cells sorted from blood. The sequence was obtained from a young man in good health. The V and J genes are TRBV11-2 and TRBJ2-7, with D hard to call. The CDR3, as DNA: TGTGCCAGCAGCTTACATCCAGGCGGCTACGAGCAGTACTTC. Residues: CASSLHPGGYEQYF.